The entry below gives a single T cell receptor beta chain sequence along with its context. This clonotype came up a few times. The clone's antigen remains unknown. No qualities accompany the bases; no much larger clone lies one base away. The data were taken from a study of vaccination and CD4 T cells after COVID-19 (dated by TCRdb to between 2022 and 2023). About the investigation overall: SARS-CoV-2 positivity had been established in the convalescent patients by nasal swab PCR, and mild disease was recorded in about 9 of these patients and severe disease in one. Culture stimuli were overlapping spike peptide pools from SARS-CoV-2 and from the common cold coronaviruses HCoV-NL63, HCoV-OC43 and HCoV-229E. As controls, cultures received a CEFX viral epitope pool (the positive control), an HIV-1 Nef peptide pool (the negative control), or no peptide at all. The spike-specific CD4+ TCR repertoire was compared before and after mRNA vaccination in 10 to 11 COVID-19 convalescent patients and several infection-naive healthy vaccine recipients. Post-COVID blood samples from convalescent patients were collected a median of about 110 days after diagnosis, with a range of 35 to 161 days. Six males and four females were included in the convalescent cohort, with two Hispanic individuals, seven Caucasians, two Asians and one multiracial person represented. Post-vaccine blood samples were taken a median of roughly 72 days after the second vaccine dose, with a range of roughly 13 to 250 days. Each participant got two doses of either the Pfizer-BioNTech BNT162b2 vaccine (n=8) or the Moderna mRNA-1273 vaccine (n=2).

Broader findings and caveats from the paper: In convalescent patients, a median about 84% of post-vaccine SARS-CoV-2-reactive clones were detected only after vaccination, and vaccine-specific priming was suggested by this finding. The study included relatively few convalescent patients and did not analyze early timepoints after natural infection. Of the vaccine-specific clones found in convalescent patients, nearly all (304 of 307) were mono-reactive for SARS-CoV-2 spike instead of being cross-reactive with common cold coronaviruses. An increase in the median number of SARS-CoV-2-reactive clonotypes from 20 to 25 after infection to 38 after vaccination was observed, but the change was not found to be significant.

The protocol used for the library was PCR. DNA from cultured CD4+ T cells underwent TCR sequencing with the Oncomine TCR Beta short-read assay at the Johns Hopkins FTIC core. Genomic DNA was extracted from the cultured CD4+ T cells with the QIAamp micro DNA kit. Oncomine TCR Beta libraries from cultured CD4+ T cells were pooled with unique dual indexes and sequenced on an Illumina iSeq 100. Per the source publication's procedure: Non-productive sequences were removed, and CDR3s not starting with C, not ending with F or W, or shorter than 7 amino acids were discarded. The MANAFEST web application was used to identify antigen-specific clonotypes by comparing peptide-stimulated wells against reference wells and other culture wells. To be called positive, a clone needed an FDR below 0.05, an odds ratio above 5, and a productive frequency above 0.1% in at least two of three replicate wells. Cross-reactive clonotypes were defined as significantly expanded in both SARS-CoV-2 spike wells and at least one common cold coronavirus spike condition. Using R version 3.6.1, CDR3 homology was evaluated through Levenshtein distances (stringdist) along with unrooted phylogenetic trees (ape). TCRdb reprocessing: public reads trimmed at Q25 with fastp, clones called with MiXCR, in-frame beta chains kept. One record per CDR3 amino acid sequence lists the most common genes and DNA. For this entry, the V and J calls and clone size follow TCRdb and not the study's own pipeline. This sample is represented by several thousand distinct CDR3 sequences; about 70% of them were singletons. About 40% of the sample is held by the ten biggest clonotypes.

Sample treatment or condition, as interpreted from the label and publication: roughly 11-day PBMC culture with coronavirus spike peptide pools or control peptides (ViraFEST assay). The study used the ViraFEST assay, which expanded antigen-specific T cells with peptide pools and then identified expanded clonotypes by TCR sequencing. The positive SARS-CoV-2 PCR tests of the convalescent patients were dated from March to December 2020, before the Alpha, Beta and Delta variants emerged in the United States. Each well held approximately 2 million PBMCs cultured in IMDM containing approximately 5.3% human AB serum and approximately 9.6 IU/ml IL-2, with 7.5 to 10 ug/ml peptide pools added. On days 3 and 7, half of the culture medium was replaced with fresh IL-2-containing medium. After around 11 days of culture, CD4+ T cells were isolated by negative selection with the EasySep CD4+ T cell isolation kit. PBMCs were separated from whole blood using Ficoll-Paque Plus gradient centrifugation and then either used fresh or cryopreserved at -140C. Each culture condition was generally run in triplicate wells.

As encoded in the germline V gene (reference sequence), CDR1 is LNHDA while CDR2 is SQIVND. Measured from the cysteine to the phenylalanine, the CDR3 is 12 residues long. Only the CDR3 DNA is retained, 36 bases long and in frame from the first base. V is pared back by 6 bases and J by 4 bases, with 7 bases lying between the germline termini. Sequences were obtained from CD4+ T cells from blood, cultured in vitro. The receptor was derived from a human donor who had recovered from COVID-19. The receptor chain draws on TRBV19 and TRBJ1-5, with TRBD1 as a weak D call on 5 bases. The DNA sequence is TGTGCCAGTAGACAGGTAAATCAGCCCCAGCATTTT. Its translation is CASRQVNQPQHF.